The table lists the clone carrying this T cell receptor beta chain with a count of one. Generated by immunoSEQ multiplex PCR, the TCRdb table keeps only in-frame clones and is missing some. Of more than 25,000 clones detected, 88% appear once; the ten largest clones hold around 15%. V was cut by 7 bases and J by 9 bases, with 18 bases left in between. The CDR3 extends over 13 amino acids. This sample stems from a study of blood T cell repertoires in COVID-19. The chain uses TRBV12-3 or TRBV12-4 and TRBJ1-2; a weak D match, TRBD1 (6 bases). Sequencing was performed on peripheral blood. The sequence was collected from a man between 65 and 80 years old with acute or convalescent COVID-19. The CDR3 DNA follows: TGTGCCAGCATACGACAGGCCGGGGGGAGCTACACCTTC. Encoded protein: CASIRQAGGSYTF.